This T cell receptor beta chain was identified during a study of blood T cells in healthy people across ages. The study's findings and limits: Unsorted PBMC input precluded a conclusive naive versus antigen-experienced comparison. Getting older went along with TCR beta diversity per million T cells dropping roughly linearly.

This clonotype was found a few times. Its antigen is not identified. It was with a sample-barcoded 5' primer and a J-beta primer mix that a second PCR of roughly 7 to 12 cycles was run. TCRdb reprocessed the 5' RACE reads with MiXCR, giving one entry per CDR3 protein. In the table there are 550,000 to 750,000 distinct CDR3 sequences, under 25% of which are singletons. This sequence was found in a man between 65 and 85 years old in good health. Sequenced: blood.

The CDR3 spells CSARERTQGLSTEAFF. For the CDR3, the DNA is TGCAGTGCTAGAGAGAGAACACAGGGGTTGAGCACTGAAGCTTTCTTT. The chain carries TRBV20-1 and TRBJ1-1, with TRBD1 matching over 7 bases. V gave up 0 bases and J gave up 4 bases; unmatched junction bases: 11. Germline CDR1 reads DFQATT; CDR2 reads SNEGSKA (reference sequence). This CDR3 has 16 amino acids.